This TCR beta chain was sequenced in a study of blood T cell repertoires in COVID-19. About the research overall: Samples representing acute and convalescent COVID-19 were sourced from the United States, Italy and Spain.

The assay was immunoSEQ multiplex PCR, and TCRdb's table has in-frame clones only and misses some. This sample has about 130,000 clones, with about four fifths found just once. This clonotype originated in a man older than 75 with acute or convalescent COVID-19. The sequenced sample consisted of peripheral blood.

The CDR3 reads CASSLAGGTGNDEQYF. In DNA, the CDR3 is TGTGCCAGCAGCTTAGCTGGTGGGACAGGGAACGACGAGCAGTACTTC. J is TRBJ2-7 and V is TRBV7-2; 9 positions match TRBD1. CDR1 and CDR2 (germline): SGHTA, FQGNSA. With V trimmed by 0 bases and J by 5 bases, 8 bases remained unmatched. The CDR3 loop spans 16 amino acids.